This entry lists 19 T cell receptor beta chains sequenced from one sample in a study of identical twins. TCRdb reprocessed the 5' RACE reads via MiXCR and lists one record per CDR3 protein. The sample lists about 240,000 distinct CDR3 sequences, around 7.6% seen once, with about 5.8% in the top ten. This same sample was also part of a study on yellow fever vaccine responses in identical twins.

Sequencing was carried out using CD8+ T cells sorted from blood. The receptors derive from a woman between 18 and 29 years old in good health.

This chain joins TRBV11-2 and TRBJ2-3; D possibly corresponds to TRBD1 (5 bases). Germline-derived CDR1 and CDR2 are SGHAT and FQNNGV. V shed 3 bases and J shed 4 bases, with 11 bases lying between them. The CDR3 is 14 residues long. As DNA, the CDR3 is TGTGCCAGCAGCTTCGTGTCAGGGCCAGATACGCAGTATTTT. Translation: CASSFVSGPDTQYF.

This clonotype was counted many times. The chain carries TRBV4-2 and TRBJ2-2, with D perhaps TRBD2 (5 bases). CDR3 size: 17 residues. Germline V gene lookup returns CDR1 LGHNA and CDR2 YNFKEQ. V was pared by 1 base and J by 3 bases, with 15 bases between. The CDR3 region is CASSQVIVGGDTGELFF. As DNA, the CDR3 is TGTGCCAGCAGCCAAGTTATCGTAGGAGGTGACACCGGGGAGCTGTTTTTT.

This clonotype has more than one count but fewer than ten. The chain employs TRBV6-5 and TRBJ2-7, with TRBD1 identical over 9 bases. CDR1 is MNHEY and CDR2 is SVGAGI in the germline V gene. The CDR3 consists of 14 residues. J lost 5 bases, V lost 2 bases, and 4 bases had no gene match. This CDR3 reads CASSYRTGVDEQYF. For the CDR3, the DNA is TGTGCCAGCAGTTACCGGACAGGGGTGGACGAGCAGTACTTC.

This clonotype was seen only a few times. This chain joins TRBV2 and TRBJ2-7; a weak D match, TRBD2 (6 bases). The CDR3 covers 14 residues. V was pared by 0 bases and J by 4 bases, with 10 bases between. Germline V gives CDR1 SNHLY, CDR2 FYNNEI. The CDR3 nucleotides read TGTGCCAGCAGTGAAGCGCGGGAAACTTACGAGCAGTACGTC. Translation gives CASSEARETYEQYV.

This clonotype was seen a handful of times. The chain carries TRBV20-1 and TRBJ2-7; either TRBD1 or TRBD2 may fit D (5 bases each). Germline lookup yields CDR1 DFQATT and CDR2 SNEGSKA (reference sequence). The CDR3 extends over 15 amino acids. Deletions cut 0 bases from V and 2 bases from J, with 14 bases between. CDR3 region: CSARDGVGGTYEQYF. CDR3 coding DNA: TGCAGTGCTAGAGATGGAGTTGGGGGAACCTACGAGCAGTACTTC.

There are a few counts of this clonotype. V is TRBV19 and J is TRBJ1-4; TRBD1 might be the D (5 bases). The CDR3 contains 14 residues. The germline CDR1 and CDR2 sequences are LNHDA and SQIVND (reference sequence). Trimming stripped 6 bases from V and 4 bases from J, with 12 bases between. This chain's CDR3 is CASRGDRLNEKLFF. The CDR3 DNA reads as TGTGCCAGTAGGGGGGACCGGCTTAATGAAAAACTGTTTTTT.

This clonotype was seen repeatedly, ten times or more. The chain joins TRBV28 to TRBJ2-1; 7 positions match TRBD2. Germline values: CDR1 MDHEN, CDR2 SYDVKM. The CDR3 length is 14 residues. J lost 0 bases, V lost 8 bases, and 4 bases had no gene match. The CDR3: CASSGGSSYNEQFF. The CDR3 DNA sequence: TGTGCCAGCTCGGGCGGGAGCTCCTACAATGAGCAGTTCTTC.

This clonotype was seen repeatedly, ten times or more. V and J are TRBV12-3 or TRBV12-4 and TRBJ2-1; unclear D gene. Trimming cost V 7 bases and J 5 bases, with 15 bases left between them. There are 14 residues in the CDR3. The CDR3 loop reads CASTKDGPNNEQFF. The CDR3 DNA reads as TGTGCCAGCACCAAGGACGGACCCAACAATGAGCAGTTCTTC.

This clonotype was seen repeatedly, ten times or more. The chain combines TRBV21-1 with TRBJ1-5; the table's D gene call, TRBD1, was not cross checked with the DNA. TRBV21-1 is a listed pseudogene. The CDR3 has 15 residues. CDR3 sequence reads: CASTSPGGPNQPQHF. The CDR3 DNA reads TGTGCCAGCACCTCGCCAGGGGGGCCGAATCAGCCCCAGCATTTT.

A few counts support this clonotype. CDR3 region: CASSLGSTGEVGETQYF. The CDR3, as DNA: TGTGCCAGCAGCTTAGGCAGCACGGGAGAGGTGGGGGAGACCCAGTACTTC. The chain combines TRBV5-8 with TRBJ2-5; tentative D call: TRBD2 (6 bases). Trimming pared 2 bases from V and 5 bases from J, leaving 22 bases between. The CDR3 runs to 17 residues. The germline CDR1 and CDR2 sequences are SGHTS and YDEGEE.

The genes are TRBV20-1 and TRBJ1-1; TRBD1 matches at 9 bases. This CDR3 has 14 amino acids. Germline lookup yields CDR1 DFQATT and CDR2 SNEGSKA (reference sequence). J lost 2 bases, V lost 2 bases, and 3 bases had no gene match. CDR3 DNA sequence: TGCAGTGCTAGACGGACAGGGGAAAACACTGAAGCTTTCTTT. It is translated as CSARRTGENTEAFF.

This clonotype was seen many times. This chain connects TRBV15 to TRBJ2-4; 7 bases align to TRBD1. V dropped 4 bases and J dropped 2; count of bases not matched to a gene: 11. In germline, CDR1 is LNHNV, CDR2 YYDKDF (reference sequence). This CDR3 spans 17 amino acids. CDR3 bases: TGTGCCACCAGCATGGGAACAGGGGACATAACCAAAAACATTCAGTACTTC. Amino acids: CATSMGTGDITKNIQYF.

At least ten counts were recorded for this clonotype. The chain recombines TRBV7-9 with TRBJ2-5, with D unresolved. Trimming took 6 bases from V and 5 from J, leaving 7 bases between them. Germline V gives CDR1 SEHNR, CDR2 FQNEAQ (reference sequence). The CDR3 has 11 amino acids. The CDR3 DNA reads as TGTGCCAGCAGGTTGTGGGAGACCCAGTACTTC. It specifies CASRLWETQYF.

The V gene is TRBV28, the J gene TRBJ2-7; 15 nucleotides match TRBD2. The CDR3 has 16 residues. J gave up 6 bases and V 8 bases, and 11 bases lay outside the gene matches. Germline V CDR1 and CDR2: MDHEN, SYDVKM. CDR3: CASGLAGGPVEFEQYF. For the CDR3, the DNA is TGTGCCAGCGGACTAGCGGGAGGGCCAGTGGAGTTCGAGCAGTACTTC. The variable domain in full, with the rest retrieved from reference TRBV28 and TRBJ2-7, is DVKVTQSSRYLVKRTGEKVFLECVQDMDHENMFWYRQDPGLGLRLIYFSYDVKMKEKGDIPEGYSVSREKKERFSLILESASTNQTSMYLCASGLAGGPVEFEQYFGPGTRLTVT.

Many counts were recorded for this clonotype. The rearrangement links TRBV27 to TRBJ1-2; D is ambiguous. V was shortened by 6 bases and J by 8 bases, with 16 bases between the two germline ends. The germline CDR1 and CDR2 sequences are MNHEY and SMNVEV (reference sequence). The CDR3 consists of 13 residues. CDR3: CASSLDGSPGYTF. The CDR3 nucleotides are TGTGCCAGCAGCCTCGACGGGTCCCCAGGCTACACCTTC.

This clonotype came up many times. This chain joins TRBV24-1 and TRBJ2-5; 9 nucleotides line up with TRBD1. The CDR3 contains 16 residues. CDR1 is KGHDR, CDR2 SFDVKD, per germline. The V and J ends lost 10 bases and 5 bases, in that order; junction bases with no gene match: 16. CDR3 nucleotides: TGTGCCACTAGCCCAGATGGGACAGGGCCGGGCGAGACCCAGTACTTC. Protein sequence: CATSPDGTGPGETQYF.

Many counts were recorded for this clonotype. The gene calls are TRBV27 and TRBJ2-2; D ambiguous. The V and J ends lost 5 bases and 6 bases respectively, with 10 bases between them. This CDR3 contains 13 residues. The germline gives CDR1 MNHEY, CDR2 SMNVEV (reference sequence). CDR3 sequence: CASSIRRAGELFF. For the CDR3, the DNA is TGTGCCAGCAGTATAAGACGCGCCGGGGAGCTGTTTTTT.

This clonotype has ten or more counts. The CDR3 sequence: CASSSRKEGDTQYF. The CDR3 coding sequence is TGCGCCAGCAGCTCGAGAAAGGAGGGCGATACGCAGTATTTT. This sequence joins TRBV5-1 and TRBJ2-3; D might be TRBD2 (6 bases). The V and J ends lost 3 bases and 6 bases respectively, with 14 bases between them. CDR3 length equals 14 residues. CDR1 is SGHRS and CDR2 is YFSETQ in the germline V gene.

This clonotype was seen a few times. This chain's CDR3 is CASSKPGLAVYEQYF. Written as DNA, the CDR3 is TGTGCCAGCAGTAAACCGGGACTAGCGGTCTACGAGCAGTACTTC. The chain couples TRBV6-2 or TRBV6-3 to TRBJ2-7; 11 positions match TRBD2. J lost 3 bases, V lost 5 bases, and 6 bases had no gene match. Germline-derived CDR1 and CDR2 are MNHEY and SVGEGT. CDR3 size: 15 residues.